This T cell receptor beta chain appears in the sequencing data of a study of blood T cell repertoires in COVID-19. Study context: Some COVID-19 samples were acute and others convalescent; all came from the United States, Italy and Spain. Sources were T cells, B-cell-depleted T cells, or PBMCs; the material itself was cDNA or gDNA.

V gave up 0 bases and J gave up 6 bases, with 12 bases separating them. This CDR3 spans 14 amino acids. Germline CDR1 reads SGHRS; CDR2 reads YFSETQ. Authors' data handling: The authors estimated nucleated cell counts from reference gene primer amplification. The data were produced by immunoSEQ multiplex PCR, yet TCRdb's version contains in-frame clones alone and is incomplete. That table gives V, J and clone size, and the DNA gave D and trimming. The sample yields hundreds of thousands of clones, about 80% seen once. Sequencing was done on a sample of peripheral blood. This TCR was sampled from a woman of 80 years or more with acute or convalescent COVID-19. V and J are TRBV5-1 and TRBJ1-1; D might be TRBD1 (5 bases). In DNA, the CDR3 is TGCGCCAGCAGCTTGGAGGGGAAGCACCCTGAAGCTTTCTTT. This translates into CASSLEGKHPEAFF. Supplemented by reference TRBV5-1 and TRBJ1-1, the full variable domain reads KAGVTQTPRYLIKTRGQQVTLSCSPISGHRSVSWYQQTPGQGLQFLFEYFSETQRNKGNFPGRFSGRQFSNSRSEMNVSTLELGDSALYLCASSLEGKHPEAFFGQGTRLTVV.